Only a few counts were recorded for the clone carrying this T cell receptor beta chain. Its antigen is unidentified. The data are from a study of T cell responses to AZD1222 COVID-19 vaccine. Findings and caveats of the study: Repertoire collection took place solely once the T cell response had peaked. Mostly white British, mostly female donors; authors suggested clonal diversity may be underestimated. CD4 TCRs linked to vaccination spanned spike, dominating at 160-218 and 743-854.

Profiled with immunoSEQ multiplex PCR; TCRdb holds only in-frame clones, not every one. The top ten clones hold around 0.96% of a sample with some 180,000 clones, approximately 95% of them seen once. The germline V gene has CDR1 KGHSH and CDR2 LQKENI. Trimming removed 3 bases from V and 6 bases from J, with 8 bases in between. This CDR3 has 12 amino acids. The rearrangement uses TRBV18 and TRBJ1-1; D gene unclear. The input for sequencing was peripheral blood, taken 28 days after the second dose of the MenACWY control vaccine. The TCR was taken from an adult who received the MenACWY meningococcal vaccine as a control. The DNA for the CDR3 is TGTGCCAGCTCACCCCGACTTTCTGAAGCTTTCTTT. Its translation: CASSPRLSEAFF.